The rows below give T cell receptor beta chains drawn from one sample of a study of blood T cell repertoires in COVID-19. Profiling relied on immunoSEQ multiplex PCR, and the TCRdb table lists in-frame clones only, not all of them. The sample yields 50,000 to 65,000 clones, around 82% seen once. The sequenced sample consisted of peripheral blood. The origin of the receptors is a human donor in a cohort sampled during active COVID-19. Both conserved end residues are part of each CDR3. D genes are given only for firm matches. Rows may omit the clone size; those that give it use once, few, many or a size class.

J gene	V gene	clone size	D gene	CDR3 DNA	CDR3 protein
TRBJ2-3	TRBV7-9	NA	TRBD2	TGTGCCAGCAGCCGTACCGGGACTAGGGGCACAGATACGCAGTATTTT	CASSRTGTRGTDTQYF
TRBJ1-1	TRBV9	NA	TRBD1	TGTGCCAGCAGCGTGAGGGGTGGGACAGGGGGCGGCGAAGCTTTCTTT	CASSVRGGTGGGEAFF
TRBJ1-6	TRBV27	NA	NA	TGTGCCAGCAGTTTCGTGGCCAGAGGGTCACCCCTCCACTTT	CASSFVARGSPLHF
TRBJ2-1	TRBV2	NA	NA	TGTGCCAGCAGTGGATGGCGGCGGAGCTACAATGAGCAGTTCTTC	CASSGWRRSYNEQFF
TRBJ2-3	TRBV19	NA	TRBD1	TGTGCCAGTAGTCGTCAGGGGGCAGATACGCAGTATTTT	CASSRQGADTQYF
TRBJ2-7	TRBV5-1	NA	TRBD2	TGCGCCAGCAGCTCCGCCGTTGTGGGGAGTCGCGGGGGGGTAAGGAACGAGCAGTACTTC	CASSSAVVGSRGGVRNEQYF
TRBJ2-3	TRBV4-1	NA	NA	TGCGCCAGCAGCCAAGACCGGGGGGCGGATACGCAGTATTTT	CASSQDRGADTQYF
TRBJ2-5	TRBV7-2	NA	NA	TGTGCCAGCAGCTTAGAGGGAGGCCGCCGCGGAGAGACCCAGTACTTC	CASSLEGGRRGETQYF
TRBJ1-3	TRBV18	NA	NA	TGTGCCAGCTCACCTCCCTCCAGAACAGCTCAGTCTGGAAACACCATATATTTT	CASSPPSRTAQSGNTIYF
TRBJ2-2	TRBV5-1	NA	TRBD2	TGCGCCAGCAGCCCGGGAGGATGGGGTCCGAGCACCGGGGAGCTGTTTTTT	CASSPGGWGPSTGELFF
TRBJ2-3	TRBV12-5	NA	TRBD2	TGTGCTAGTGGTTTGGTAATCAGCGGGGGCACAGATACGCAGTATTTT	CASGLVISGGTDTQYF
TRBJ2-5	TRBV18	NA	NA	TGTGCCAGCTCAATCAGGGGTTCGCGGGAGACCCAGTACTTC	CASSIRGSRETQYF
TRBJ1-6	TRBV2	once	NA	TGTGCCAGCAGTGACAGTTTCTATAATTCACCCCTCCACTTT	CASSDSFYNSPLHF